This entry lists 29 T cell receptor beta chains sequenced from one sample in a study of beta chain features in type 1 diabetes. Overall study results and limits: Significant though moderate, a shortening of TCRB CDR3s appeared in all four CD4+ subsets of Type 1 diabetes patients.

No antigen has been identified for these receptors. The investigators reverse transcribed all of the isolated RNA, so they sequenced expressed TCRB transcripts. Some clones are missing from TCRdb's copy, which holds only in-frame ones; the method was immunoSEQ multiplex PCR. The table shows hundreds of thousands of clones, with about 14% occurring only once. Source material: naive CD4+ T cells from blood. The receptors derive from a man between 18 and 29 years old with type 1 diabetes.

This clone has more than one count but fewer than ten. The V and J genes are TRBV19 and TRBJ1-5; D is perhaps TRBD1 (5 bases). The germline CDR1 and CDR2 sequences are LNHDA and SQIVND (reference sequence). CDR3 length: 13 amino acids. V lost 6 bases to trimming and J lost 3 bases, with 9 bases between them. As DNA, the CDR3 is TGTGCCAGTAGCTCCAGGGCCAATCAGCCCCAGCATTTT. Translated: CASSSRANQPQHF.

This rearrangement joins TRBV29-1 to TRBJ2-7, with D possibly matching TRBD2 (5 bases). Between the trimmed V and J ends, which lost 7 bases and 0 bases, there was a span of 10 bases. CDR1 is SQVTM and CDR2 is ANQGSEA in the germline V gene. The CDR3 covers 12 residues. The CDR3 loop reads CSACRDSYEQYF. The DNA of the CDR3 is TGCAGCGCCTGCCGGGACTCCTACGAGCAGTACTTC.

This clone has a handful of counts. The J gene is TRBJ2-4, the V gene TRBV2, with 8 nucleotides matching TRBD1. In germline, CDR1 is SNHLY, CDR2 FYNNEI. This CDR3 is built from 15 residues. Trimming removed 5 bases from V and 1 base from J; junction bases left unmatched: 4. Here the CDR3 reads CASSSDRAAKNIQYF. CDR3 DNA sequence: TGTGCCAGCAGTTCGGACAGGGCGGCCAAAAACATTCAGTACTTC.

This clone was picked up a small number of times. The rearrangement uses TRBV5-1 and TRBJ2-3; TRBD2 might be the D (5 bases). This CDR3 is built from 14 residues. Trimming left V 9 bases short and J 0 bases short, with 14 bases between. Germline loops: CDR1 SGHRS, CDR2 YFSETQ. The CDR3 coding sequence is TGCGCCACCCGCGGGCCACCTAGCACAGATACGCAGTATTTT. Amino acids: CATRGPPSTDTQYF.

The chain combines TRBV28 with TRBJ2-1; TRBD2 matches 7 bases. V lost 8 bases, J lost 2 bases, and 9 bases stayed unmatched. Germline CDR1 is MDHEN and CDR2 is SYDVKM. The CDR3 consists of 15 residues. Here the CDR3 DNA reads TGTGCCAGCCTTGGTCGGGACTACCCCTACAATGAGCAGTTCTTC. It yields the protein CASLGRDYPYNEQFF.

The CDR3 protein is CASSPQGAGSNTEAFF. DNA of the CDR3: TGTGCCAGCTCACCACAAGGGGCCGGGTCGAACACTGAAGCTTTCTTT. V and J are TRBV18 and TRBJ1-1; the D gene is possibly TRBD1 (5 bases). Trimming took off 1 base at V and 1 base at J, with 13 bases between the two ends. Germline V lookup: CDR1 KGHSH, CDR2 LQKENI. This CDR3 has 16 amino acids.

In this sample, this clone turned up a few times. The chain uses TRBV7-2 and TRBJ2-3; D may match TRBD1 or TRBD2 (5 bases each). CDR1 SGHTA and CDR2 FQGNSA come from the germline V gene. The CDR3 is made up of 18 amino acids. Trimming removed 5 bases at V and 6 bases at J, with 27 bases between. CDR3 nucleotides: TGTGCCAGCAGCCCTCGACGCCCCGGGACCGGGTTTCAGGATACGCAGTATTTT. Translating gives CASSPRRPGTGFQDTQYF.

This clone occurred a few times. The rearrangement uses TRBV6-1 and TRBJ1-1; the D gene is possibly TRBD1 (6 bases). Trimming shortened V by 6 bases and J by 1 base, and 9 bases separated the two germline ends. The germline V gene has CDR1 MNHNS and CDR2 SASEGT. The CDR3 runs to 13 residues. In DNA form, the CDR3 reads TGTGCCAGCAGCCGGGACACGAACACTGAAGCTTTCTTT. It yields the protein CASSRDTNTEAFF.

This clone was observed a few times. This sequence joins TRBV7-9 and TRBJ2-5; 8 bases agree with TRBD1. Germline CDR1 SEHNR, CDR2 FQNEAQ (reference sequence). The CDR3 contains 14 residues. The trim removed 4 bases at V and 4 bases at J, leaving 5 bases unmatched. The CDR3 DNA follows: TGTGCCAGCAGCTACGGACAGGGCGGAGAGACCCAGTACTTC. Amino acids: CASSYGQGGETQYF.

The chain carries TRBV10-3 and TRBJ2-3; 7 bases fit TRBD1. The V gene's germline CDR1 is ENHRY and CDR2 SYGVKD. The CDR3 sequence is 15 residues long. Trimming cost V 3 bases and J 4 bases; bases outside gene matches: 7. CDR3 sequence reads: CAISDPTGTADTQYF. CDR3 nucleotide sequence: TGTGCCATCAGTGACCCGACAGGGACGGCAGATACGCAGTATTTT.

The CDR3 reads CASSSDDNEQFF. The DNA of the CDR3 is TGTGCCAGCAGCTCGGATGACAATGAGCAGTTCTTC. V is TRBV13 and J is TRBJ2-1, with D uncertain. The CDR3 contains 12 residues. Germline V gene sequence: CDR1 PRHDT, CDR2 FYEKMQ (reference sequence). Trimming left V 4 bases short and J 5 bases short, with 6 bases between.

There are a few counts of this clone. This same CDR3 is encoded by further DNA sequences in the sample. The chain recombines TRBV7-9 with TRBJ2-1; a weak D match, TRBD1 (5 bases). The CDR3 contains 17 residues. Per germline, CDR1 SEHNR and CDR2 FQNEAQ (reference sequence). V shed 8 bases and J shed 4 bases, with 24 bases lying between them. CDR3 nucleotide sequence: TGTGCCAGCCGCCCAATCCCCAGGGCGGTTAGGTACAATGAGCAGTTCTTC. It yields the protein CASRPIPRAVRYNEQFF.

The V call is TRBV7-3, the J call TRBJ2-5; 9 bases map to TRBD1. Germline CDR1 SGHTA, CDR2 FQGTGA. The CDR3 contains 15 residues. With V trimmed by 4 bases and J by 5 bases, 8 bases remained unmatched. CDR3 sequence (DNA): TGTGCCAGCAGCTCCCCGGGACAGGGCCACGAGACCCAGTACTTC. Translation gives CASSSPGQGHETQYF.

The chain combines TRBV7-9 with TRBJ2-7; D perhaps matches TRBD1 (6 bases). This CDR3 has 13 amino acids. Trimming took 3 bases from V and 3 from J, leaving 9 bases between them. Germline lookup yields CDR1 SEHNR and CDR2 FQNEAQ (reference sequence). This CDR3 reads CASSFNRDYEQYF. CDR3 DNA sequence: TGTGCCAGCAGCTTTAACAGGGACTACGAGCAGTACTTC.

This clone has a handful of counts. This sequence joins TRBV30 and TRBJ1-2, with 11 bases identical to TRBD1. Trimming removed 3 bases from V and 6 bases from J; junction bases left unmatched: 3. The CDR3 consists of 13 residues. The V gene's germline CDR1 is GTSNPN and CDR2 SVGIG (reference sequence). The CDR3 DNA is TGTGCCTGGAGCCAGGGACAGGGGGATGGCTACACCTTC. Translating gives CAWSQGQGDGYTF.

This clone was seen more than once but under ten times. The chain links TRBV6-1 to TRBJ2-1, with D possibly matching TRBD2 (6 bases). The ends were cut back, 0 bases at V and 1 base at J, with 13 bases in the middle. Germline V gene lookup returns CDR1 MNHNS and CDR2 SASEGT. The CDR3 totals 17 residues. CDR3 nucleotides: TGTGCCAGCAGTGAAGCCCCGGGAGCGCGATCCTACAATGAGCAGTTCTTC. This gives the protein CASSEAPGARSYNEQFF.

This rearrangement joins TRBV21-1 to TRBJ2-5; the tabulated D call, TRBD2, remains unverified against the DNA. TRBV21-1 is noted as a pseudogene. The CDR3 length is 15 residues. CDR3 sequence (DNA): TGTGCCAGCAGCAAATTCGGGGCGGGGAAAGAGACCCAGTACTTC. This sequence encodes CASSKFGAGKETQYF.

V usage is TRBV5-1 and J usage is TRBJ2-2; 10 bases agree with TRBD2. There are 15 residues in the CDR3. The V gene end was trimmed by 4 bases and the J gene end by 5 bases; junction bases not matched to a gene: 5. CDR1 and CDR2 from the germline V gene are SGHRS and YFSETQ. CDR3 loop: CASSPTSGETGELFF. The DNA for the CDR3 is TGCGCCAGCAGCCCAACTAGCGGGGAGACCGGGGAGCTGTTTTTT.

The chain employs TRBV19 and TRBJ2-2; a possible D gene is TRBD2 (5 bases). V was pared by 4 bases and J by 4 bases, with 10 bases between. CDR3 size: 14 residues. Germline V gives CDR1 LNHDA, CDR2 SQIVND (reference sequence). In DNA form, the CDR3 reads TGTGCCAGTAGTACCGGGGTTAGCACCGGGGAGCTGTTTTTT. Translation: CASSTGVSTGELFF.

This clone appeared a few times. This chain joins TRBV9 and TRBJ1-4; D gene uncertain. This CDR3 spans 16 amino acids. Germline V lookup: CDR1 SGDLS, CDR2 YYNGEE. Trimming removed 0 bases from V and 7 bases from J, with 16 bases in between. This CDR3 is CASSVDPTRGREKLFF. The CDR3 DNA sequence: TGTGCCAGCAGCGTAGACCCCACGAGAGGTCGTGAAAAACTGTTTTTT.

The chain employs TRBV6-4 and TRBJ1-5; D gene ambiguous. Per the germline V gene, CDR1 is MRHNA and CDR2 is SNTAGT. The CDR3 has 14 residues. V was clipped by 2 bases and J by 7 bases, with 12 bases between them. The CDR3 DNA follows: TGTGCCAGCAGTGACGACGGAATGGGACAGCCCCAGCATTTT. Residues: CASSDDGMGQPQHF.

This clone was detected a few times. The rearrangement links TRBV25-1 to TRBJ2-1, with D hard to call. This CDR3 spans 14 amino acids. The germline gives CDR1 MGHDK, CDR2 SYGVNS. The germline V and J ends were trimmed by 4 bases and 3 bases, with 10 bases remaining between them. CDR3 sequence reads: CASSGRQIYNEQFF. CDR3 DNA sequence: TGTGCCAGCAGTGGGCGGCAGATCTACAATGAGCAGTTCTTC.

The CDR3 nucleotides are TGTGCCAGCAGTCCAGGGGCGTGGGACTATGGCTACACCTTC. Translating it yields CASSPGAWDYGYTF. This rearrangement joins TRBV6-5 to TRBJ1-2; perhaps TRBD1 as D (6 bases). V was pared by 5 bases and J by 3 bases, with 13 bases between. This CDR3 region has 14 residues. Germline values: CDR1 MNHEY, CDR2 SVGAGI.

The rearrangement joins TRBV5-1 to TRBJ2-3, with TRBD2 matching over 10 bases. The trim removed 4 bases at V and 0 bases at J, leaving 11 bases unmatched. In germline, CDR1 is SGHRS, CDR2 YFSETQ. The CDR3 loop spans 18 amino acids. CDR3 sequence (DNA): TGCGCCAGCAGCCCATGGACTAGCGGAACTACTAGCACAGATACGCAGTATTTT. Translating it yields CASSPWTSGTTSTDTQYF.

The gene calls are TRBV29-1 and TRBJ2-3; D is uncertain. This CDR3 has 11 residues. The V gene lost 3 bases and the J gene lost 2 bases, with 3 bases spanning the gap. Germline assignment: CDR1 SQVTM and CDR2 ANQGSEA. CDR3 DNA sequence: TGCAGCGTTGATCCCACAGATACGCAGTATTTT. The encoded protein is CSVDPTDTQYF.

CDR3 bases: TGTGCCACCAGCTTCACTGAGGCCAACGTCCTGACTTTC. Its protein product is CATSFTEANVLTF. The rearrangement joins TRBV15 to TRBJ2-6; D not certain. From germline, CDR1 is LNHNV and CDR2 YYDKDF (reference sequence). V was pared by 5 bases and J by 6 bases, with 8 bases between. The CDR3 loop spans 13 amino acids.

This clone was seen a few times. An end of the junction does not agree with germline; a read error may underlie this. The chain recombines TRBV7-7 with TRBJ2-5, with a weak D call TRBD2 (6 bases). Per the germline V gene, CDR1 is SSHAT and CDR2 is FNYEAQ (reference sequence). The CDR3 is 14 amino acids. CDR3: CASSPVGGQETQYF. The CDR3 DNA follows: TGTGCTAGCAGCCCCGTCGGGGGCCAAGAGACCCAGTACTTC.

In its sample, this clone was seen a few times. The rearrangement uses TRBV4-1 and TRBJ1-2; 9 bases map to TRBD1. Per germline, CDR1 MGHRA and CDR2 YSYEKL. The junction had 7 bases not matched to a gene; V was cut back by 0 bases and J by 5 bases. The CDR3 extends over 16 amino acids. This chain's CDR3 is CASSQDLGTGSYGYTF. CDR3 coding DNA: TGCGCCAGCAGCCAAGATTTAGGGACAGGGTCTTATGGCTACACCTTC.

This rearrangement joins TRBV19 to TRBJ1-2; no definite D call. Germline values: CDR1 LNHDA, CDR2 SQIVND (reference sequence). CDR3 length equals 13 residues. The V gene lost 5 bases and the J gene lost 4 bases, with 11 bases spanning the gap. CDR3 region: CASSQDGTYGYTF. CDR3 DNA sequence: TGTGCCAGTAGTCAGGACGGAACCTATGGCTACACCTTC.